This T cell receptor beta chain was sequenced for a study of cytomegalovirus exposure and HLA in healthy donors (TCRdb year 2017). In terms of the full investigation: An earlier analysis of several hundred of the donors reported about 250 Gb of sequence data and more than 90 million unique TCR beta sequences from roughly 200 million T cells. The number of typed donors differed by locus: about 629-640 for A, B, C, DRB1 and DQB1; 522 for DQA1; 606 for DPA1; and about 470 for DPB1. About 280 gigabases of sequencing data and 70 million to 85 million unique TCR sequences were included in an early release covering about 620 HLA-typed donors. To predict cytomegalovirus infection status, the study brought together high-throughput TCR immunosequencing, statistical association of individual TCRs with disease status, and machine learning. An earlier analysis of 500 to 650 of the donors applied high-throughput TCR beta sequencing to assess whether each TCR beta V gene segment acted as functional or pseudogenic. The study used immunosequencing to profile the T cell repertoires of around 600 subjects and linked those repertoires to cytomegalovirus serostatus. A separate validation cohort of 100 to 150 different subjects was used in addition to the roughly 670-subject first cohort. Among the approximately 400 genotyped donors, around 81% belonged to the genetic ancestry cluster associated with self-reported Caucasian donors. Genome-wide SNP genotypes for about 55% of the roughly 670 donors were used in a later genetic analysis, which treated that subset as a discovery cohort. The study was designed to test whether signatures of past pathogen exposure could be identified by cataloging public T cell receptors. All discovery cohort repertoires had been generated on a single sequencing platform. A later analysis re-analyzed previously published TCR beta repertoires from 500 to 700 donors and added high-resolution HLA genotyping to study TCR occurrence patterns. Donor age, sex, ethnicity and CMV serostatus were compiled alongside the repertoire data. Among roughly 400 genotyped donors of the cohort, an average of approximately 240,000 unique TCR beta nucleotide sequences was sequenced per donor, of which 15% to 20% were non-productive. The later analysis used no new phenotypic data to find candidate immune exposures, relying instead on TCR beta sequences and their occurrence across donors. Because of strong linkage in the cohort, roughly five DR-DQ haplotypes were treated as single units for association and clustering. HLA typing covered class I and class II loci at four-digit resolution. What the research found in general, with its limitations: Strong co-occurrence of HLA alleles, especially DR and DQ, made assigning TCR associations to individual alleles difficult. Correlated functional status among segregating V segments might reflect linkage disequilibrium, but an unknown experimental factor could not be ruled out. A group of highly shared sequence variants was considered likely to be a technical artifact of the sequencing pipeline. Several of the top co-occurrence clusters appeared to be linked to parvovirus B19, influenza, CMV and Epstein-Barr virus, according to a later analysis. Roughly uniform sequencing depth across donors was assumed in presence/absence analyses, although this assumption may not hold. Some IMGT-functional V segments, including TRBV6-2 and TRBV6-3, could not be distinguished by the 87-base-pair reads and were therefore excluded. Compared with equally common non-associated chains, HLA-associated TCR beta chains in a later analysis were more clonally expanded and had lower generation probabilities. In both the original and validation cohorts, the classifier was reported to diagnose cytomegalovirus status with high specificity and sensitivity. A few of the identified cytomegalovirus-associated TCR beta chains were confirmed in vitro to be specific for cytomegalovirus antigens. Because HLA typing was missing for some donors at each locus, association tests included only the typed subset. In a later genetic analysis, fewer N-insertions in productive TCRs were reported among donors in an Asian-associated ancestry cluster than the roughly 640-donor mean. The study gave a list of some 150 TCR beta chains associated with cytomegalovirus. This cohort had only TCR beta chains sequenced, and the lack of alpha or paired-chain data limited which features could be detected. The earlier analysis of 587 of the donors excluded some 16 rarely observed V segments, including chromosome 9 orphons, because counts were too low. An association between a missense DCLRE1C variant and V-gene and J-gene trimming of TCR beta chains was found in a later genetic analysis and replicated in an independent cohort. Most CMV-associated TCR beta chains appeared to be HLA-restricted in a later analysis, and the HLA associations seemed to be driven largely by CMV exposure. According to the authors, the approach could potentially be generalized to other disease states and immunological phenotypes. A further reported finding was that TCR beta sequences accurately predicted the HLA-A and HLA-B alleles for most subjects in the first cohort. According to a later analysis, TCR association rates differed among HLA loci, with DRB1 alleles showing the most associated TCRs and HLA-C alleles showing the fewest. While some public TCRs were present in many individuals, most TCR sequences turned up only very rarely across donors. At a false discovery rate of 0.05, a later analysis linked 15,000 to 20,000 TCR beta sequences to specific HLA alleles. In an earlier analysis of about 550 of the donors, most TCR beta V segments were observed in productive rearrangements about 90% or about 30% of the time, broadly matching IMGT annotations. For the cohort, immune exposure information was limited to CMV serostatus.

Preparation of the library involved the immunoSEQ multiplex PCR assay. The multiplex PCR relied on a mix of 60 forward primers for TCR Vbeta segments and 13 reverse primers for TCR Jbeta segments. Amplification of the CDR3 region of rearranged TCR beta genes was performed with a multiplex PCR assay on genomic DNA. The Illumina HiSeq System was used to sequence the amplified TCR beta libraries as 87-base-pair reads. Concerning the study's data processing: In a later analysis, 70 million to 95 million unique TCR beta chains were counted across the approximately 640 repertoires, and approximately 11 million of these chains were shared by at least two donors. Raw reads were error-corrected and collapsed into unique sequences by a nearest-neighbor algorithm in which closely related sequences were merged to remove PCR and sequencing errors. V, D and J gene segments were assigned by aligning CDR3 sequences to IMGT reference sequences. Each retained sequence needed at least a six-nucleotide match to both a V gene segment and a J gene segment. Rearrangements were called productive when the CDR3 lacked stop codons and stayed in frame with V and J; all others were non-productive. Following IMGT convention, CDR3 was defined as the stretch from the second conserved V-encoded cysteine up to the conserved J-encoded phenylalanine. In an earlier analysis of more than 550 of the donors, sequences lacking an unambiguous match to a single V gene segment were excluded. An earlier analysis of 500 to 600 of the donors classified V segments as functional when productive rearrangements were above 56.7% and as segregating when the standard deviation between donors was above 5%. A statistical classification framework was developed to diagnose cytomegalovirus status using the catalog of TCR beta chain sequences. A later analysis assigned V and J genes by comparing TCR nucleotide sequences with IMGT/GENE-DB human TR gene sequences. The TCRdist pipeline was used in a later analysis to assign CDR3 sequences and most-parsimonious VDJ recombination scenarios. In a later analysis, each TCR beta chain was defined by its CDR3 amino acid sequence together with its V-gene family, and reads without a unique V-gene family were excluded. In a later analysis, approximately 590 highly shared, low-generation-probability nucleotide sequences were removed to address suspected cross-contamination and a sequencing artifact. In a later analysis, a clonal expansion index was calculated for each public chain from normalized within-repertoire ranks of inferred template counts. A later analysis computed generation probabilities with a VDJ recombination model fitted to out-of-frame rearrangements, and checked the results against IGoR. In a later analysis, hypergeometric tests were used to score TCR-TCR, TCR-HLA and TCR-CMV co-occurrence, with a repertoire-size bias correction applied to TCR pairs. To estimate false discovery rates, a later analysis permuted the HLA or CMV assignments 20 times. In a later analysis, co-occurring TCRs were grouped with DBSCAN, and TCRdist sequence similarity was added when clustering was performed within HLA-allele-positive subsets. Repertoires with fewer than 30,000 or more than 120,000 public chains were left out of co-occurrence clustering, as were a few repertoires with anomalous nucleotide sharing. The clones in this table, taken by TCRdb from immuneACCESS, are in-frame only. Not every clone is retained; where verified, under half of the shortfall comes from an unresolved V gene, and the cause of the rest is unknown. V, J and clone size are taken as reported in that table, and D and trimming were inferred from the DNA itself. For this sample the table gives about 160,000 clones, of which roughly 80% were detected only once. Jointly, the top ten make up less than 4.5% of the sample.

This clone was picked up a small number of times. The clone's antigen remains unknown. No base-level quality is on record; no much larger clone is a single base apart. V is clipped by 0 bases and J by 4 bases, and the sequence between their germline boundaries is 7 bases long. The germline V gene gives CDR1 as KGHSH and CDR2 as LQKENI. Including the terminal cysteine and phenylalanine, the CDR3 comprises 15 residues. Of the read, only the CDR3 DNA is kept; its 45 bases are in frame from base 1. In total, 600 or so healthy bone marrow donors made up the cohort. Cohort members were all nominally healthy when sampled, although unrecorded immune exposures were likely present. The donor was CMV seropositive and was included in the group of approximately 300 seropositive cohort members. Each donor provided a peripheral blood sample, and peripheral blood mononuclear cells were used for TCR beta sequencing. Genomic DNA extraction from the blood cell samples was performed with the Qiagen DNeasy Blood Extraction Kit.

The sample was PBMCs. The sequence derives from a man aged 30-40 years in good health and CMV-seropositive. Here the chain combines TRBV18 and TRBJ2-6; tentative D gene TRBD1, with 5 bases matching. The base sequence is TGTGCCAGCTCACCACCGACAGCCGGGGCCAACGTCCTGACTTTC. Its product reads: CASSPPTAGANVLTF.